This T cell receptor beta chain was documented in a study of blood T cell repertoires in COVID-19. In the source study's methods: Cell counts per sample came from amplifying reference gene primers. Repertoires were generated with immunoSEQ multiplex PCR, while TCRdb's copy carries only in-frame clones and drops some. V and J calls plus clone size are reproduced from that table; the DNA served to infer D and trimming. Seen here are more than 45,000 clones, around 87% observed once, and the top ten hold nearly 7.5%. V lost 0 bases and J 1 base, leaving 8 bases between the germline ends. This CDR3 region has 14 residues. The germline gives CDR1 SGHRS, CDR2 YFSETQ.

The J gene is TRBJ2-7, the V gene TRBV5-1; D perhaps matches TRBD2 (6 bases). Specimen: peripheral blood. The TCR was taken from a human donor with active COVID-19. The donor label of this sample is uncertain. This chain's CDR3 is CASSLGGNSYEQYF. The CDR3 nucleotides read TGCGCCAGCAGCTTGGGCGGGAATTCCTACGAGCAGTACTTC.